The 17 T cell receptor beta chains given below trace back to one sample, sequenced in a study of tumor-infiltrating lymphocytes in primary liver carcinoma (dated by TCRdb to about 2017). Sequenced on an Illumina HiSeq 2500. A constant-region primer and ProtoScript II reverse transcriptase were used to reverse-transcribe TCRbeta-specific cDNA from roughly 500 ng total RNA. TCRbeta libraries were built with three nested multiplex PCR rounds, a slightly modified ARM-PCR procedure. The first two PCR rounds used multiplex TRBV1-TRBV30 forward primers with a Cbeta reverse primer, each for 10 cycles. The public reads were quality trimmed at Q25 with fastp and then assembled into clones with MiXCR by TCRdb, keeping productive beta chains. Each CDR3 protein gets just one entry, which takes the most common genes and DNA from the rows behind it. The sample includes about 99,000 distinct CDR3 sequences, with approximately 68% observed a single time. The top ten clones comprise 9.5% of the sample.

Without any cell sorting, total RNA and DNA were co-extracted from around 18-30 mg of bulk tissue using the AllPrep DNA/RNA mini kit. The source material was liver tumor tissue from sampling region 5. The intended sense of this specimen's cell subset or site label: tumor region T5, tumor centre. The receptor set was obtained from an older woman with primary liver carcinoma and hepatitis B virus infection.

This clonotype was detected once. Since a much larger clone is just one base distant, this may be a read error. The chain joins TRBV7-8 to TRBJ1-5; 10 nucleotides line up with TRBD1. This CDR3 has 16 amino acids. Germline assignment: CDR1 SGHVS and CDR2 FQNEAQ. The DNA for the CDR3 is TGTGTCAGCAGCCCGACCGGGACAGGGGATTATCAGCCCCAGCATTTT. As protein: CVSSPTGTGDYQPQHF.

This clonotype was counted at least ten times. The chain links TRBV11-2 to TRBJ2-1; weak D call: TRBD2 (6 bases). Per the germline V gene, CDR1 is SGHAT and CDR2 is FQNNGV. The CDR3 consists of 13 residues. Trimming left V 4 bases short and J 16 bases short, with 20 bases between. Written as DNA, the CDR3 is TGTGCCAGCAGCTGGACTCGGGGGAGTCAGGTCTTCTTC. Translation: CASSWTRGSQVFF.

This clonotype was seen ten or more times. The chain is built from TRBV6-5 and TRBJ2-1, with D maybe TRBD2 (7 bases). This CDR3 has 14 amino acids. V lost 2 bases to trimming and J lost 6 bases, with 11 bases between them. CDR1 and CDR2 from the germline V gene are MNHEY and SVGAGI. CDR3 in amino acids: CASSYGGGFNEQFF. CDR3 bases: TGTGCCAGCAGTTACGGGGGGGGCTTCAATGAGCAGTTCTTC.

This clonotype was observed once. The CDR3 here is CSARDPSGNTMKQFF. In nucleotides, the CDR3 is TGCAGTGCTAGAGATCCTAGCGGGAATACAATGAAGCAGTTCTTC. V and J are TRBV20-1 and TRBJ2-1; 9 positions agree with TRBD2. Germline CDR1 and CDR2: DFQATT and SNEGSKA (reference sequence). Trimming took 0 bases from V and 11 from J; bases not matched to a gene: 11. CDR3 length equals 15 residues.

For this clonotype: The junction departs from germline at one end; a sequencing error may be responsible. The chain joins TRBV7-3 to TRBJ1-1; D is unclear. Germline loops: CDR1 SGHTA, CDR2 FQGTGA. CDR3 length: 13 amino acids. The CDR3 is CTSSLSSNTEAFF. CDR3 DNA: TGTACCAGCAGCTTATCCTCGAACACTGAAGCTTTCTTT.

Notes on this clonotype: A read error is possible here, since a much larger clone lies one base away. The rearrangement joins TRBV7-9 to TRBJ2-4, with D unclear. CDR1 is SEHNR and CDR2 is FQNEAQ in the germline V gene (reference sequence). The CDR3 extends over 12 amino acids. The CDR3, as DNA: TGTGCCAGCAGCTTTGGGGAAACCATTCAGAACTTC. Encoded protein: CASSFGETIQNF.

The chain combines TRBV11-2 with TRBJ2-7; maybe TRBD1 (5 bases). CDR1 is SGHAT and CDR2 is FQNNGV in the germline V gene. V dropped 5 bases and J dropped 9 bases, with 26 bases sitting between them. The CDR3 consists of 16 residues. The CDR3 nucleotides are TGTGCCAGCAGCCTCCTTTCGGGCGAGAGGTGCCAGGGGCAGTACTTC. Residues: CASSLLSGERCQGQYF.

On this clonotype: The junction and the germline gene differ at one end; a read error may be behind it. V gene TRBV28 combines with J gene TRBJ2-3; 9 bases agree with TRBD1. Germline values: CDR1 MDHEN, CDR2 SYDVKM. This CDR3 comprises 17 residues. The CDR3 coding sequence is TGTGCCAGCAGTTTAGGCTTACAGGGGGCTAGCACAGATGCGCAGTATTTT. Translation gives CASSLGLQGASTDAQYF.

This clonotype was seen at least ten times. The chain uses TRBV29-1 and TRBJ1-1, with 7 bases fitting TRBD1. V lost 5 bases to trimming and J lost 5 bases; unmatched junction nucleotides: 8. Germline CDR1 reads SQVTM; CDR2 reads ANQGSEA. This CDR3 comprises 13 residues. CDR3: CSVPKTGRTEAFF. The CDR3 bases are TGCAGCGTTCCTAAGACAGGGCGTACTGAAGCTTTCTTT.

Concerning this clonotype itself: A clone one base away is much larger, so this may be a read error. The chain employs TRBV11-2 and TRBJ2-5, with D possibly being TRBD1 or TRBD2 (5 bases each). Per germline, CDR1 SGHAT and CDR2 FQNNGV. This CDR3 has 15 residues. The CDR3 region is CASGLGPGSQEAQYF. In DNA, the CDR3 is TGTGCCAGCGGCTTGGGGCCGGGATCGCAAGAGGCCCAGTACTTC.

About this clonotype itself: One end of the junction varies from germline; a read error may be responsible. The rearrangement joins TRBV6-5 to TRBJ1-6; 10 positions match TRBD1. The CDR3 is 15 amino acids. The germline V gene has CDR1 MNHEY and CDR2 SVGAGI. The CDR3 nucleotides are TGTGCCAGCAGTCTTAGCGGGACAGGGGATTCACCCATCCACTTT. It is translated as CASSLSGTGDSPIHF.

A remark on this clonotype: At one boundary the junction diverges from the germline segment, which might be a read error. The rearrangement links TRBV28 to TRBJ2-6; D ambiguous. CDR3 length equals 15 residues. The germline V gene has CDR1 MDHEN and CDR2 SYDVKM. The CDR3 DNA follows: TGTGCCAGCTCGGGCAGGCTTACTTCCCTATACGTCCTGACTTTT. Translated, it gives CASSGRLTSLYVLTF.

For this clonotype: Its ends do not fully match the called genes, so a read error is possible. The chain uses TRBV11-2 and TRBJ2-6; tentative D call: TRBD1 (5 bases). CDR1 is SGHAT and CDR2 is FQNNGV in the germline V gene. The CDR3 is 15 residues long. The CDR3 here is CASSLQASGANLLTF. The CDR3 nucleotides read TGTGCCAGCAGTTTACAGGCCTCTGGGGCCAACCTCCTAACTTTC.

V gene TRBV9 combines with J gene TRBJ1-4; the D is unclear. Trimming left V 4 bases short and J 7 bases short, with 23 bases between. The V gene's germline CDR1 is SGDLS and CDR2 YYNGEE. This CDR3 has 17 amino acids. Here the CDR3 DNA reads TGTGCCAGCAGCCCTCGAGGACCTTCTCCGGGAGGTGAAAAACTGTTTTTT. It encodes CASSPRGPSPGGEKLFF.

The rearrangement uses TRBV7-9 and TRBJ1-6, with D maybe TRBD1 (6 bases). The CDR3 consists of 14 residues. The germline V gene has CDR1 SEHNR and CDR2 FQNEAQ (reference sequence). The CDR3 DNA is TGTGCGGGGGCAGGCCCATTTGATGATTCACCCCTCCACTTT. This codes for CAGAGPFDDSPLHF.

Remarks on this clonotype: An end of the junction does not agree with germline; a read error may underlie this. CDR3 amino acids: CASSLTSEQLF. CDR3 coding DNA: TGTGCTAGCAGCTTGACTAGTGAGCAGCTCTTC. The chain links TRBV11-3 to TRBJ2-1, with a tentative D call TRBD2 (6 bases). CDR3 length: 11 residues. Germline CDR1 SGHNT, CDR2 YENEEA.

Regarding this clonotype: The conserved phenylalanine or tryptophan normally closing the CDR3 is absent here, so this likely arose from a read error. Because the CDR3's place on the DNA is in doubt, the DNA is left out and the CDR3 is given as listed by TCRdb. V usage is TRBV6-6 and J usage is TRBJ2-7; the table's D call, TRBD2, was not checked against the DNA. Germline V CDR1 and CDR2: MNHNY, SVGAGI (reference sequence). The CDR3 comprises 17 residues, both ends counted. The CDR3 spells CASIASGQTWGHYEHYL.